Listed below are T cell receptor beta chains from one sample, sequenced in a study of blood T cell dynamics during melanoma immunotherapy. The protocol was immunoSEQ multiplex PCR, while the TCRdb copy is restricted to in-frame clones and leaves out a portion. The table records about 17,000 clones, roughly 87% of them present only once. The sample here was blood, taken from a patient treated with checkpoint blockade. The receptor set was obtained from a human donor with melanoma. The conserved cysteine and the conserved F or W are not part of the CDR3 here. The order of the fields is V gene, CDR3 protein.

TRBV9	ASTPGSTEAF
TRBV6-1	ASKGNRNYEQY
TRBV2	ASRTEEQY
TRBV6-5	ASRAEADTQY
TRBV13	ASRDRGAGYGYT
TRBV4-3	ASSPIRANYEQY
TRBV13	ASSFVSFSYEQY
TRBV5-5	ASSLAYAKTEAF
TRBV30	AWSRTGYNYGYT
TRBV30	AWREMGETEEQY
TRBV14	ASSQASGLAFYNEQF
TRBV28	ASSSQLAGWVTDTQY